Listed here are 24 T cell receptor beta chains from one sample, sequenced in a study of shared clonotypes between healthy human individuals. The naive CD8 fraction comprised CD45RO-negative cells positively selected for CCR7 and excluded terminally differentiated effector memory CD45RA+ cells. Clones were sequenced by immunoSEQ multiplex PCR, and TCRdb holds only the in-frame ones, with some missing. Of 800,000 to 950,000 clones in the sample, approximately 97% are singletons; the top ten hold around 0.21%. Input material: naive CD8+ T cells sorted from blood. These receptors all come from a man aged 25 to 45 in good health.

The chain uses TRBV19 and TRBJ1-5; D is uncertain. CDR1 is LNHDA, CDR2 SQIVND, per germline (reference sequence). The CDR3 spans 15 residues. With 6 bases removed from V and 0 bases from J, the gap between germline ends came to 12 bases. The CDR3 sequence is CASRTDVYSNQPQHF. CDR3 DNA sequence: TGTGCCAGTAGAACGGATGTCTATAGCAATCAGCCCCAGCATTTT.

On this clone itself: Germline and junction disagree at one end, which may indicate a read error. This chain uses TRBV9 with TRBJ2-7; TRBD2 agrees at 9 bases. CDR1 is SGDLS and CDR2 is YYNGEE in the germline V gene. The CDR3 is made up of 13 amino acids. The CDR3 loop is CASSGSRSYEQYF. CDR3 DNA: TGTGCCAGTAGCGGGAGTCGAAGCTACGAGCAGTACTTC. The complete variable domain, with remaining parts taken from reference TRBV9 and TRBJ2-7, reads DSGVTQTPKHLITATGQRVTLRCSPRSGDLSVYWYQQSLDQGLQFLIQYYNGEERAKGNILERFSAQQFPDLHSELNLSSLELGDSALYFCASSGSRSYEQYFGPGTRLTVT.

This chain connects TRBV30 to TRBJ2-7; D remains ambiguous. V gave up 5 bases and J gave up 5 bases, with 19 bases separating them. The CDR3 length is 14 residues. The germline V gene encodes CDR1 GTSNPN and CDR2 SVGIG (reference sequence). For the CDR3, the DNA is TGTGCCTGGCGTCAGGCCTACAATACGGACGAGCAGTACTTC. Translation: CAWRQAYNTDEQYF.

Comment on this clone: At the DNA level, this CDR3 is encoded by other sequences in the same sample as well. The rearrangement uses TRBV7-9 and TRBJ2-7; 9 positions match TRBD1. Germline loops: CDR1 SEHNR, CDR2 FQNEAQ (reference sequence). The CDR3 contains 15 residues. J gave up 2 bases and V 3 bases, and 5 bases lay outside the gene matches. CDR3 bases: TGTGCCAGCAGCTTGGGACAGGGTGCTCCCTACGAGCAGTACTTC. Its translation is CASSLGQGAPYEQYF.

This clone was recorded only once. In nucleotides, the CDR3 is TGTGCCACCAGCATAGTCCTCGGGGTGACTAATGAAAAACTGTTTTTT. Amino acids: CATSIVLGVTNEKLFF. The V and J genes are TRBV15 and TRBJ1-4, with D unresolved. CDR3 length: 16 amino acids. V dropped 4 bases and J dropped 2 bases, with 14 bases sitting between them. CDR1 and CDR2 (germline): LNHNV, YYDKDF (reference sequence). The whole variable domain, remainder taken from reference TRBV15 and TRBJ1-4, is DAMVIQNPRYQVTQFGKPVTLSCSQTLNHNVMYWYQQKSSQAPKLLFHYYDKDFNNEADTPDNFQSRRPNTSFCFLDIRSPGLGDTAMYLCATSIVLGVTNEKLFFGSGTQLSVL.

The chain is built from TRBV7-2 and TRBJ2-7; TRBD2 is a possible D gene (5 bases). CDR1 is SGHTA, CDR2 FQGNSA, per germline. CDR3 size: 17 residues. The ends were cut back, 1 base at V and 3 bases at J, with 19 bases in the middle. The CDR3 coding sequence is TGTGCCAGCAGCTTAGGGCGCATGAGATATGAGGGCTACGAGCAGTACTTC. Its protein product is CASSLGRMRYEGYEQYF.

This chain links TRBV29-1 with TRBJ1-1; no definite D call. This CDR3 is 10 amino acids long. The V and J ends lost 6 bases and 8 bases respectively, with 10 bases between them. Per germline, CDR1 SQVTM and CDR2 ANQGSEA. CDR3 region: CSVGLGEAFF. CDR3 DNA sequence: TGCAGCGTCGGCCTCGGAGAAGCTTTCTTT. The full variable domain, in which reference TRBV29-1 and TRBJ1-1 provide the parts outside the CDR3, is SAVISQKPSRDICQRGTSLTIQCQVDSQVTMMFWYRQQPGQSLTLIATANQGSEATYESGFVIDKFPISRPNLTFSTLTVSNMSPEDSSIYLCSVGLGEAFFGQGTRLTVV.

The J gene is TRBJ1-1, the V gene TRBV7-8; 7 positions agree with TRBD1. The germline V gene has CDR1 SGHVS and CDR2 FQNEAQ. The CDR3 consists of 18 residues. Trimming at V came to 1 base and at J to 0 bases, leaving 11 bases not matched to a gene. CDR3 sequence reads: CASSLEQGFSLMNTEAFF. DNA of the CDR3: TGTGCCAGCAGCTTAGAACAGGGGTTTTCCTTGATGAACACTGAAGCTTTCTTT.

The J gene is TRBJ2-5, the V gene TRBV28; 10 nucleotides match TRBD2. V lost 2 bases and J lost 2; bases outside the gene matches: 8. The V gene's germline CDR1 is MDHEN and CDR2 SYDVKM. This CDR3 contains 17 residues. CDR3 in amino acids: CASSLRPLAGDQETQYF. The CDR3 DNA follows: TGTGCCAGCAGTTTAAGGCCCCTAGCGGGAGATCAAGAGACCCAGTACTTC.

As to this clone: In the same sample, other DNA sequences code for this CDR3. Here the CDR3 DNA reads TGTGCCAGCAGCGTAGGTGGGAACGAGCAGTACTTC. Translated, it gives CASSVGGNEQYF. This rearrangement joins TRBV9 to TRBJ2-7; D not resolved. This CDR3 contains 12 residues. Germline values: CDR1 SGDLS, CDR2 YYNGEE. Between the trimmed V and J ends, which lost 0 bases and 5 bases, there was a span of 6 bases.

This clone appeared once. Additional DNA sequences in this sample encode the identical CDR3. The chain carries TRBV9 and TRBJ2-2; D not certain. Germline loops: CDR1 SGDLS, CDR2 YYNGEE. The CDR3 has 12 residues. The V gene lost 0 bases and the J gene lost 6 bases, with 3 bases spanning the gap. The CDR3 spells CASSVVAGELFF. CDR3 nucleotide sequence: TGTGCCAGCAGCGTAGTTGCCGGGGAGCTGTTTTTT. Supplemented by reference TRBV9 and TRBJ2-2, the full variable domain reads DSGVTQTPKHLITATGQRVTLRCSPRSGDLSVYWYQQSLDQGLQFLIQYYNGEERAKGNILERFSAQQFPDLHSELNLSSLELGDSALYFCASSVVAGELFFGEGSRLTVL.

This clone was seen only once. The chain links TRBV27 to TRBJ2-1, with D tentatively TRBD2 (7 bases). With 8 bases removed from V and 7 bases from J, the gap between germline ends came to 18 bases. This CDR3 has 14 residues. Per the germline V gene, CDR1 is MNHEY and CDR2 is SMNVEV (reference sequence). The chain's CDR3 is CASAGGGSGNEQFF. CDR3 coding DNA: TGTGCCAGCGCTGGGGGCGGGAGCGGGAATGAGCAGTTCTTC.

V and J are TRBV28 and TRBJ1-1, with 7 bases matching TRBD1. Germline V lookup: CDR1 MDHEN, CDR2 SYDVKM. V shed 5 bases, J shed 0 bases, and the junction held 3 bases outside the gene matches. The CDR3 has 14 residues. CDR3 region: CASSADRVNTEAFF. The CDR3 DNA follows: TGTGCCAGCAGTGCCGACAGGGTGAACACTGAAGCTTTCTTT.

V gene TRBV5-1 combines with J gene TRBJ1-4, with D maybe TRBD1 (6 bases). In germline, CDR1 is SGHRS, CDR2 YFSETQ. The CDR3 contains 15 residues. Trimming took 0 bases from V and 7 from J, leaving 13 bases between them. DNA for the CDR3: TGCGCCAGCAGCTTGGCCGGGGGGCCGGGTGAAAAACTGTTTTTT. It yields the protein CASSLAGGPGEKLFF.

The V call is TRBV6-5, the J call TRBJ2-1, with D perhaps TRBD1 or TRBD2 (6 bases each). The CDR3 has 15 amino acids. Germline V gene sequence: CDR1 MNHEY, CDR2 SVGAGI. V was cut by 6 bases and J by 4 bases, with 16 bases left in between. The CDR3: CASSSGEVIYNEQFF. The CDR3 bases are TGTGCCAGCAGCTCAGGGGAGGTGATTTACAATGAGCAGTTCTTC.

As regards this clone: The same CDR3 also results from other DNA sequences found in this sample. This chain links TRBV7-2 with TRBJ2-7; D uncertain. Germline CDR1 and CDR2: SGHTA and FQGNSA. Trimming took 4 bases from V and 6 from J, leaving 10 bases between them. There are 12 residues in the CDR3. CDR3 amino acids: CASSSSGREQYF. Written as DNA, the CDR3 is TGTGCCAGCAGCTCCTCTGGGCGCGAGCAGTACTTC.

The V and J genes are TRBV2 and TRBJ2-1, with 12 bases lining up with TRBD1. V dropped 6 bases and J dropped 5; count of bases not matched to a gene: 14. The CDR3 is 18 residues long. The V gene's germline CDR1 is SNHLY and CDR2 FYNNEI. The CDR3 DNA sequence: TGTGCCAGCAGGGACCAAGTCTCGGGACAGGGGGCGGACAATGAGCAGTTCTTC. Protein sequence: CASRDQVSGQGADNEQFF.

The rearrangement uses TRBV7-7 and TRBJ2-6; D uncertain. Trimming shortened V by 5 bases and J by 5 bases, and 22 bases separated the two germline ends. Germline CDR1 and CDR2: SSHAT and FNYEAQ (reference sequence). The CDR3 extends over 18 amino acids. The CDR3, as DNA: TGTGCCAGCAGCAAAGGTATTAAGCCACAAAGTCGGGCCAACGTCCTGACTTTC. This codes for CASSKGIKPQSRANVLTF.

V is TRBV5-8 and J is TRBJ1-3, with a weak D call TRBD1 (6 bases). In germline, CDR1 is SGHTS, CDR2 YDEGEE. Trimming removed 5 bases at V and 0 bases at J, with 21 bases between. This CDR3 comprises 18 residues. The CDR3 is CASRLTGFRISSGNTIYF. The CDR3 DNA follows: TGTGCCAGCAGGTTGACAGGTTTCCGCATCAGCTCTGGAAACACCATATATTTT.

J is TRBJ2-7 and V is TRBV4-1; no clear D. Germline-derived CDR1 and CDR2 are MGHRA and YSYEKL. CDR3 size: 12 residues. With 2 bases removed from V and 3 bases from J, the gap between germline ends came to 5 bases. CDR3 in amino acids: CASSQNDYEQYF. In DNA form, the CDR3 reads TGCGCCAGCAGCCAAAACGACTACGAGCAGTACTTC.

This sequence joins TRBV5-1 and TRBJ1-2; D unresolved. This CDR3 is built from 13 residues. CDR1 is SGHRS and CDR2 is YFSETQ in the germline V gene. Trimming took off 7 bases at V and 9 bases at J, with 19 bases between the two ends. The chain's CDR3 is CASSSLEDESYTF. The CDR3 DNA reads TGCGCCAGCTCCAGCCTGGAGGATGAGAGCTACACCTTC.

Comments on this clone: Given a much more abundant clone one base away, this may be a read error. Other DNA sequences within the sample encode an identical CDR3. The J gene is TRBJ2-7, the V gene TRBV27, with D possibly matching TRBD2 (5 bases). The germline V gene encodes CDR1 MNHEY and CDR2 SMNVEV (reference sequence). V was cut by 1 base and J by 7 bases, with 8 bases left in between. CDR3 length: 12 residues. In DNA, the CDR3 is TGTGCCAGCAGTTTATTGGGAGATGAGCAGTACTTC. The encoded protein is CASSLLGDEQYF.

With respect to this clone: Other nucleotide sequences in the sample specify the same CDR3. V gene TRBV7-9 combines with J gene TRBJ2-7; 9 bases agree with TRBD1. Per germline, CDR1 SEHNR and CDR2 FQNEAQ (reference sequence). The CDR3 runs 14 residues. Losses at the gene ends were 1 base for V and 2 bases for J; bases not matched to a gene: 0. CDR3 region: CASSLGQGAYEQYF. CDR3 sequence (DNA): TGTGCCAGCAGCTTAGGACAGGGGGCCTACGAGCAGTACTTC.

The chain uses TRBV6-1 and TRBJ1-2, with a weak D call TRBD1 (5 bases). This CDR3 has 13 amino acids. In germline, CDR1 is MNHNS, CDR2 SASEGT. Trimming took 11 bases from V and 5 from J, leaving 18 bases between them. The CDR3 protein is CAGGDRLYYGYTF. CDR3 in DNA: TGTGCCGGCGGGGACCGCCTCTATTATGGCTACACCTTC.